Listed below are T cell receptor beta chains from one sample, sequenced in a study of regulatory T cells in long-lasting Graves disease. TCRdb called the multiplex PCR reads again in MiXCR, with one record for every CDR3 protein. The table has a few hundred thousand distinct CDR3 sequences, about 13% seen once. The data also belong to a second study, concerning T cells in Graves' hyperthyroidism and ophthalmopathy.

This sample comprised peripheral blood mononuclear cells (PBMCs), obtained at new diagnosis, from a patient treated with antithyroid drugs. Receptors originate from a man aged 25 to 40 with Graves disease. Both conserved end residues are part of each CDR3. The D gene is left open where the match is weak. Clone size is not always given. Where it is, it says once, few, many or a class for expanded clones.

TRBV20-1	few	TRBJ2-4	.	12	CSARDSAHIQYF	TGCAGTGCTAGAGATTCAGCTCACATTCAGTACTTC
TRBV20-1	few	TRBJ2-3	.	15	CSARDEDPWTDTQYF	TGCAGTGCTAGAGATGAGGACCCGTGGACAGATACGCAGTATTTT
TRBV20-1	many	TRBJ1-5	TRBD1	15	CSVSPGEGAYQPQHF	TGCAGTGTCTCCCCAGGGGAGGGGGCTTATCAGCCCCAGCATTTT
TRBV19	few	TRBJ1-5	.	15	CASSLEQGREQPQHF	TGTGCCAGTAGCCTTGAACAGGGTAGGGAGCAGCCCCAGCATTTT
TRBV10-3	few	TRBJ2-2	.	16	CAISPSLVGSTGELFF	TGTGCCATCAGCCCTTCCCTGGTGGGAAGCACCGGGGAGCTGTTTTTT
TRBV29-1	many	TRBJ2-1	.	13	CSVEALSVNEQFF	TGCAGCGTTGAAGCCCTCAGCGTCAATGAGCAGTTCTTC
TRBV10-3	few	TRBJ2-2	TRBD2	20	CAISELWPSGRVANTGELFF	TGTGCCATCAGTGAGTTATGGCCTAGCGGGAGGGTCGCGAACACCGGGGAGCTGTTTTTT
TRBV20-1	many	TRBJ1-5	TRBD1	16	CSALGQGPIDRQPQHF	TGCAGTGCTCTGGGACAGGGCCCGATCGACAGGCAGCCCCAGCATTTT
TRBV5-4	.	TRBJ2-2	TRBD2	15	CASSWTSGSSGELFF	TGTGCCAGCAGCTGGACTAGCGGGAGCTCCGGGGAGCTGTTTTTT
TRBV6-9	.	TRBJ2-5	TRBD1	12	CASSSPGGSLFF	TGTGCCAGCAGTTCCCCAGGGGGAAGTCTGTTCTTC
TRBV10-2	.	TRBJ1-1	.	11	CASLGYTEAFF	TGCGCCAGCTTGGGGTACACTGAAGCTTTCTTT
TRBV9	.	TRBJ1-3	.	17	CASSVGTSLYSGNTIYF	TGTGCCAGCAGCGTTGGGACTTCCCTTTACTCTGGAAACACCATATATTTT
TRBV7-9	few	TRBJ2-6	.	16	CASSSIRLSGANVLTF	TGTGCCAGCAGCTCCATCAGACTCTCTGGGGCCAACGTCCTGACTTTC
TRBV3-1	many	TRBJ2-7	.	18	CASSHSREPARSGYEQYF	TGTGCCAGCAGCCATTCCCGGGAACCAGCGAGAAGCGGCTACGAGCAGTACTTC
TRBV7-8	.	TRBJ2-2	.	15	CASSNPGSFDRELFF	TGTGCCAGCAGCAACCCCGGGTCCTTCGACAGGGAGCTGTTTTTT
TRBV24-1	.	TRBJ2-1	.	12	CATSGPVGEQFF	TGTGCCACCAGTGGACCCGTCGGGGAGCAGTTCTTC
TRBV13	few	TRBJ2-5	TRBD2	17	CASSLGLAGPSLETQYF	TGTGCCAGCAGCCTGGGACTAGCGGGACCCTCCCTGGAGACCCAGTACTTC
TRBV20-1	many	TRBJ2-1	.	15	CSAIPSGQDHNEQFF	TGCAGTGCGATACCCTCGGGACAAGACCACAATGAGCAGTTCTTC
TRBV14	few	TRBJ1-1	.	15	CASSQVGSLNTEAFF	TGTGCCAGCAGCCAAGTAGGCAGCCTGAACACTGAAGCTTTCTTT
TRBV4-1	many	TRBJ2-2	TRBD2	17	CASSPGLAGVYTGELFF	TGCGCCAGCAGCCCTGGACTAGCGGGAGTGTACACCGGGGAGCTGTTTTTT
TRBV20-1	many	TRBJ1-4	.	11	CSAIKGEKLFF	TGCAGTGCTATTAAAGGGGAAAAACTGTTTTTT
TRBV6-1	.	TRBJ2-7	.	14	CASYPGTDSYEQYF	TGTGCCAGCTACCCCGGGACGGACAGCTACGAGCAGTACTTC
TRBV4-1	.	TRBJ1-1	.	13	CASSQVTNTEAFF	TGCGCCAGCAGCCAAGTCACGAACACTGAAGCTTTCTTT
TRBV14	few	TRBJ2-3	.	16	CASSQGSRVVADTQYF	TGTGCCAGCAGCCAAGGATCTCGGGTCGTGGCAGATACGCAGTATTTT
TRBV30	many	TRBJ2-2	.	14	CAWSLRDNTGELFF	TGTGCCTGGAGTCTAAGGGATAACACCGGGGAGCTGTTTTTT
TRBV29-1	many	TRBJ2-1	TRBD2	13	CSVGLAGANEQFF	TGCAGCGTTGGGCTAGCGGGAGCAAATGAGCAGTTCTTC
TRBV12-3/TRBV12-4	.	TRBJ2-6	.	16	CASTPGGRSGANVLTF	TGTGCCAGCACTCCTGGCGGACGCTCTGGGGCCAACGTCCTGACTTTC
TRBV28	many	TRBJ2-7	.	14	CASYAGTPPYEQYF	TGTGCCAGTTATGCCGGGACACCACCCTACGAGCAGTACTTC
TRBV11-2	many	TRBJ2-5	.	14	CASSFRLLQETQYF	TGTGCCAGCAGCTTTAGGCTACTCCAAGAGACCCAGTACTTC